This entry is about one T cell receptor (beta chain). With random hexamers, reverse transcription was performed on 0.5 to 1 ug of RNA. TCRdb re-called the immunoSEQ multiplex PCR reads with MiXCR, one entry per CDR3 protein. The sample shows about 140,000 distinct CDR3 sequences, roughly 94% of them seen only once. Germline V gene sequence: CDR1 PRHDT, CDR2 FYEKMQ (reference sequence). The length of the CDR3 is 17 residues. The V segment lost 5 bases and the J segment 5 bases; nucleotides outside the gene matches: 10. The sample originates from a study of CD8 T cells in Susac syndrome. Study-level information: At the time their blood was drawn, patients with Susac syndrome were either therapy-naive, on corticosteroids (with some of them also receiving intravenous immunoglobulin), or on intravenous immunoglobulin alone.

This chain uses TRBV13 with TRBJ2-2, with TRBD2 matching over 11 bases. This clonotype originated in a human donor with Susac syndrome. Sequences were obtained from CD8+ T cells from PBMCs. The CDR3 reads CASSRGTSGPTTGELFF. CDR3 in DNA: TGTGCCAGCAGCCGTGGGACTAGCGGCCCCACGACCGGGGAGCTGTTTTTT.